This T cell receptor beta chain was captured by sequencing in a study of cytomegalovirus exposure and HLA in healthy donors. In nominal health when sampled, donors likely had unrecorded immune exposures nonetheless. Use of 60 Vbeta and 13 Jbeta primers characterized the PCR. Sequencing used immunoSEQ multiplex PCR; TCRdb keeps in-frame clones, though not all of them. The table has approximately 160,000 clones, roughly 70% seen once; the top ten hold just under 3%. This CDR3 is 14 amino acids long. The germline gives CDR1 LNHDA, CDR2 SQIVND (reference sequence). V was pared by 7 bases and J by 5 bases, with 7 bases of the junction left unmatched.

This TCR came from a woman aged 50 to 65 in good health and CMV-seropositive. The gene calls are TRBV19 and TRBJ2-5; 10 nucleotides align to TRBD1. Source material: PBMCs. CDR3 amino acids: CASTDRGRSETQYF. In nucleotides, the CDR3 is TGTGCCAGTACCGACAGGGGGCGTTCGGAGACCCAGTACTTC.